The rows below give T cell receptor beta chains drawn from one sample of a study of naive and memory T cell subsets. TCRdb processed the UMI-ligation and nested PCR reads anew with MiXCR; each CDR3 protein has one entry. The sample lists around 140,000 distinct CDR3 sequences; roughly 22% were seen once. The source material was naive CD4+ T cells from blood. Source of these receptors: a human donor in good health. Each CDR3 is given with its conserved first and last residue. D genes are given only for firm matches. A row's size may be missing; if present it is once, few, many or a size class.

j_call v_call clone_size d_call cdr3_aa cdr3_nt
TRBJ2-3 TRBV5-1 . TRBD1 CASTPHRGGTDTQYF TGCGCCAGCACCCCCCACAGGGGTGGCACAGATACGCAGTATTTT
TRBJ2-1 TRBV28 few . CASSGTGTLDYNEQFF TGTGCCAGCAGTGGGACCGGGACACTAGACTACAATGAGCAGTTCTTC
TRBJ2-2 TRBV12-3/TRBV12-4 few TRBD1 CASSLEVTGVTGELFF TGTGCCAGCAGTTTAGAAGTGACAGGGGTCACCGGGGAGCTGTTTTTT
TRBJ1-1 TRBV29-1 . TRBD1 CSGDRANTEAFF TGCAGCGGCGACAGGGCTAACACTGAAGCTTTCTTT
TRBJ2-3 TRBV6-5 few TRBD2 CASSYSLSGRATDTQYF TGTGCCAGCAGTTACTCACTAAGCGGGAGGGCCACAGATACGCAGTATTTT
TRBJ1-1 TRBV30 . . CAWSKGFDTEAFF TGTGCCTGGAGTAAGGGCTTTGACACTGAAGCTTTCTTT
TRBJ2-1 TRBV20-1 many TRBD2 CSARDPSGRASYNEQFF TGCAGTGCTAGAGATCCAAGCGGGAGGGCATCCTACAATGAGCAGTTCTTC
TRBJ2-3 TRBV29-1 few TRBD2 CSVGLVILDTQYF TGCAGCGTCGGACTAGTTATTTTAGATACGCAGTATTTT
TRBJ1-1 TRBV18 . . CASSPGMGTEAFF TGTGCCAGCTCACCGGGAATGGGGACTGAAGCTTTCTTT
TRBJ2-5 TRBV20-1 . TRBD2 CSASTGGPWAQYF TGCAGTGCTAGTACGGGGGGTCCGTGGGCCCAGTACTTC
TRBJ1-3 TRBV12-3/TRBV12-4 few . CASSLRSGPGNTIYF TGTGCCAGCAGTTTAAGGTCAGGGCCTGGAAACACCATATATTTT
TRBJ2-3 TRBV7-2 . . CASSLDQGTDTQYF TGTGCCAGCAGCTTAGATCAGGGGACAGATACGCAGTATTTT
TRBJ2-5 TRBV7-2 . . CASSLASRQETQYF TGTGCCAGCAGCTTAGCGAGTCGACAAGAGACCCAGTACTTC
TRBJ2-2 TRBV18 few . CASSPGVTGELFF TGTGCCAGCTCACCAGGGGTCACCGGGGAGCTGTTTTTT